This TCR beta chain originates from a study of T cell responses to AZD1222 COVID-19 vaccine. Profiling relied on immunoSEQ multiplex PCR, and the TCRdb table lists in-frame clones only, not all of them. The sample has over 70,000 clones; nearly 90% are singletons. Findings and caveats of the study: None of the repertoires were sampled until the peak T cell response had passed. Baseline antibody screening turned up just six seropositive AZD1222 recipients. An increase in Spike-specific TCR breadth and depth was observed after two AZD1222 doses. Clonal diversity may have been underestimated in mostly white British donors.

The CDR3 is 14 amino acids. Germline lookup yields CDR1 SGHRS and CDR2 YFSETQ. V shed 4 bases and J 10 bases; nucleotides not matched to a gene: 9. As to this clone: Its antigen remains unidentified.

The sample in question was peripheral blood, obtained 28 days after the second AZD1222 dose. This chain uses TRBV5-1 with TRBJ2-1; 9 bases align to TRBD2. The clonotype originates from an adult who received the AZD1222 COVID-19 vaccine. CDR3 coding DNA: TGCGCCAGCAGCAGTAGCGGGAGTTTAGGGGAGCAGTTCTTC. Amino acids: CASSSSGSLGEQFF. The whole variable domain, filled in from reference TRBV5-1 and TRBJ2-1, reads KAGVTQTPRYLIKTRGQQVTLSCSPISGHRSVSWYQQTPGQGLQFLFEYFSETQRNKGNFPGRFSGRQFSNSRSEMNVSTLELGDSALYLCASSSSGSLGEQFFGPGTRLTVL.